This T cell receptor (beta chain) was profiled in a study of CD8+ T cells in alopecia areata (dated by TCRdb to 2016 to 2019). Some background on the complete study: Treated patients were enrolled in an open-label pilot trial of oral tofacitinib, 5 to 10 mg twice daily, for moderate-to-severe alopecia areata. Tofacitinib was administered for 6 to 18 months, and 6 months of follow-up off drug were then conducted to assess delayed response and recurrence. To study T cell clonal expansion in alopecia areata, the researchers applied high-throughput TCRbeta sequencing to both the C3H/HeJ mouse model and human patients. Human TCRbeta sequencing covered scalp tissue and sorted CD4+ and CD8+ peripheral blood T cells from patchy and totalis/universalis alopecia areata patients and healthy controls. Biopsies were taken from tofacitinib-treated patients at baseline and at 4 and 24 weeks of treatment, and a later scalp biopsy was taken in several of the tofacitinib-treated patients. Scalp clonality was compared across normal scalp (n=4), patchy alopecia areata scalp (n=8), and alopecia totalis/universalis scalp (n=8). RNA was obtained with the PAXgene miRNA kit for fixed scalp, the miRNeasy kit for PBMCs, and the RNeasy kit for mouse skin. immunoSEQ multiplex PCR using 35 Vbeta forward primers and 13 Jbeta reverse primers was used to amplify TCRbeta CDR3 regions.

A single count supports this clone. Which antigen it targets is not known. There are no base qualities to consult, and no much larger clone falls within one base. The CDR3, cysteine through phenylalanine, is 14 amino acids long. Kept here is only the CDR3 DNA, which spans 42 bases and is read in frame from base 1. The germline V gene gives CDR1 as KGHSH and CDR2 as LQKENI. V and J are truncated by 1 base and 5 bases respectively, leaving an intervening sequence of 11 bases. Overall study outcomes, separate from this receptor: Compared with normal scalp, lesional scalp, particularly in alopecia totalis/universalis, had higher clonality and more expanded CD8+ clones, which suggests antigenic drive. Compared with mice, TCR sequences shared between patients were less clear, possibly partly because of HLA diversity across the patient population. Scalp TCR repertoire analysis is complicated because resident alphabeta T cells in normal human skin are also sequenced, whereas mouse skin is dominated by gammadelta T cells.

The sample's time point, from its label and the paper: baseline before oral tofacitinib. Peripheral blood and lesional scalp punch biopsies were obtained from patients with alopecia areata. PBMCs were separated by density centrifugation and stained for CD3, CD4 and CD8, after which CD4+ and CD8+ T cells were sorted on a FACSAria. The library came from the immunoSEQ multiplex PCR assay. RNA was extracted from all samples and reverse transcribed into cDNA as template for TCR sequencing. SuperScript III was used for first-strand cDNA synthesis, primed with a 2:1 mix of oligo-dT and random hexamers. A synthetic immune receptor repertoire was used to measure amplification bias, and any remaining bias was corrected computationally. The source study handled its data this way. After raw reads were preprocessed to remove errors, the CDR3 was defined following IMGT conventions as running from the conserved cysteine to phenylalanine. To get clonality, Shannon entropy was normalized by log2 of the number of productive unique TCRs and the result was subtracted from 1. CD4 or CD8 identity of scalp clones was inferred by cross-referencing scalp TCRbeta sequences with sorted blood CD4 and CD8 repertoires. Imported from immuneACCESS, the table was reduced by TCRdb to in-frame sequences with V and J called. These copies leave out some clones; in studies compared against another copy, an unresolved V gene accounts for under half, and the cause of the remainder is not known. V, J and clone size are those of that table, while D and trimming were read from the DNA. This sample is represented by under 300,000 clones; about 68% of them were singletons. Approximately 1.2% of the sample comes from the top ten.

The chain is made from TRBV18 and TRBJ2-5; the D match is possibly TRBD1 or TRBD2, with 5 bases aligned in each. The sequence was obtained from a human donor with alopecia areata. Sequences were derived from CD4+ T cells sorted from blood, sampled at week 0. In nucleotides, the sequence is TGTGCCAGCTCACCACGGGCAGGGACGGAGACCCAGTACTTC. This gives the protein CASSPRAGTETQYF.